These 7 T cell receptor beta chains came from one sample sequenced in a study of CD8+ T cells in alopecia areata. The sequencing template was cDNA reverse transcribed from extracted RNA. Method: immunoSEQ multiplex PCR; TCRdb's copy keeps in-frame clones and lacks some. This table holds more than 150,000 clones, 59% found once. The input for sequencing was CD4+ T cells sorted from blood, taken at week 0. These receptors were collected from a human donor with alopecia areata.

Written as DNA, the CDR3 is TGTGCCAGCAGCCAACAACTACAGGGCGTATTTAACTATGGCTACACCTTC. Translated: CASSQQLQGVFNYGYTF. The rearrangement joins TRBV14 to TRBJ1-2; D is perhaps TRBD1 (6 bases). Germline V gene data show CDR1 as SGHDN and CDR2 as FVKESK. CDR3 length equals 17 residues. V shed 2 bases and J shed 1 base, with 17 bases lying between them.

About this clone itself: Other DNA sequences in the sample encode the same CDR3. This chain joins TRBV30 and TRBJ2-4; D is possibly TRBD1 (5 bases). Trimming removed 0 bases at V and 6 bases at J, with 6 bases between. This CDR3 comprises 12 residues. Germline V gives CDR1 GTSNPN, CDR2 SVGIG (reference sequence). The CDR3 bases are TGTGCCTGGAGTGTAGACAGAAACATTCAGTACTTC. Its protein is CAWSVDRNIQYF.

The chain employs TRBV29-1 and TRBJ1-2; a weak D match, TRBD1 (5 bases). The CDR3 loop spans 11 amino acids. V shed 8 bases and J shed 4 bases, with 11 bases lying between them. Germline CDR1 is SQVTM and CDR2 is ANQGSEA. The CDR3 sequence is CSTGGTYGYTF. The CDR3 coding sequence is TGCAGCACGGGGGGGACCTATGGCTACACCTTC.

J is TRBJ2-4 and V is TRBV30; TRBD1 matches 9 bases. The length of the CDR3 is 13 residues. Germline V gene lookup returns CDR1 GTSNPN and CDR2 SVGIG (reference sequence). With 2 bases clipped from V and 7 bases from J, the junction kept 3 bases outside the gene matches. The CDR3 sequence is CAWSYRGHNIQYF. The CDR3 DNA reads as TGTGCCTGGAGTTACAGGGGGCATAACATTCAGTACTTC.

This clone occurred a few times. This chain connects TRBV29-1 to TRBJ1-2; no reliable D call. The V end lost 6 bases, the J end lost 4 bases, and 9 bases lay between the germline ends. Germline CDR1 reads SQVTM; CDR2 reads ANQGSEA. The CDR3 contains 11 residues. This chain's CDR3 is CSVLDGYGYTF. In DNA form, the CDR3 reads TGCAGCGTACTAGACGGCTATGGCTACACCTTC.

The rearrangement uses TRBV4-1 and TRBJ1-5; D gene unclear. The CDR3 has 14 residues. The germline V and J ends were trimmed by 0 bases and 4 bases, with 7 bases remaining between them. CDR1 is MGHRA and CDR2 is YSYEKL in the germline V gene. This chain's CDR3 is CASSQEIRNQPQHF. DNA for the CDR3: TGCGCCAGCAGCCAAGAAATCAGAAATCAGCCCCAGCATTTT.

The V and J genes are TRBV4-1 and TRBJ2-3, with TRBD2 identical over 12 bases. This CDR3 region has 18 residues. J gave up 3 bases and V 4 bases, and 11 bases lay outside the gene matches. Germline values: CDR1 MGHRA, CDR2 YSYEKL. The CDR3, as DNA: TGCGCCAGCAGCCTCTCTCCTCCTAGCGGGGGGGCAACAGATACGCAGTATTTT. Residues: CASSLSPPSGGATDTQYF.